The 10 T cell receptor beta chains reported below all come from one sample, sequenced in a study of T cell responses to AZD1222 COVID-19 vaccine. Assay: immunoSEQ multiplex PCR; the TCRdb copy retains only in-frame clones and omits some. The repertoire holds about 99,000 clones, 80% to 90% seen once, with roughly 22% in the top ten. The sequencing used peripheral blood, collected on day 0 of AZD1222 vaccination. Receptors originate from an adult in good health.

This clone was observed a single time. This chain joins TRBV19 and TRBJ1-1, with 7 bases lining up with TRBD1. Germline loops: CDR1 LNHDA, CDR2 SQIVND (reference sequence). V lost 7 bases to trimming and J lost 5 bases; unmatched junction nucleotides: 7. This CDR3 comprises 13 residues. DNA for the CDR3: TGTGCCAGTAACCTACAGGGGAGAACTGAAGCTTTCTTT. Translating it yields CASNLQGRTEAFF.

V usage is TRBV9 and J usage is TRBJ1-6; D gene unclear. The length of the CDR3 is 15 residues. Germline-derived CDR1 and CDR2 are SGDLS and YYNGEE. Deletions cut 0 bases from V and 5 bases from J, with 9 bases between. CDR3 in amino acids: CASSVGGGNNSPLHF. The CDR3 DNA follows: TGTGCCAGCAGCGTAGGGGGAGGTAATAATTCACCCCTCCACTTT. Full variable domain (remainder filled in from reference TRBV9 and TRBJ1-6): DSGVTQTPKHLITATGQRVTLRCSPRSGDLSVYWYQQSLDQGLQFLIQYYNGEERAKGNILERFSAQQFPDLHSELNLSSLELGDSALYFCASSVGGGNNSPLHFGNGTRLTVT.

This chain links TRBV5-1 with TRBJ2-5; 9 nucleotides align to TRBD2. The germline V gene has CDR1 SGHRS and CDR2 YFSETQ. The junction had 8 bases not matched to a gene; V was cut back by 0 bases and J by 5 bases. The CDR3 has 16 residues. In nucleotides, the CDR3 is TGCGCCAGCAGCTTGGCGCTAGCGGGGACGAGGGAGACCCAGTACTTC. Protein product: CASSLALAGTRETQYF.

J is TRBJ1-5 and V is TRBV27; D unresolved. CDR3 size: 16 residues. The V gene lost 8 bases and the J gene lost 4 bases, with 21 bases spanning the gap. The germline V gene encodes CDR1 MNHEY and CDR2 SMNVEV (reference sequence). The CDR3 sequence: CASAFVGLGLNQPQHF. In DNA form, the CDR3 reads TGTGCCAGCGCCTTTGTTGGCCTCGGCTTAAATCAGCCCCAGCATTTT.

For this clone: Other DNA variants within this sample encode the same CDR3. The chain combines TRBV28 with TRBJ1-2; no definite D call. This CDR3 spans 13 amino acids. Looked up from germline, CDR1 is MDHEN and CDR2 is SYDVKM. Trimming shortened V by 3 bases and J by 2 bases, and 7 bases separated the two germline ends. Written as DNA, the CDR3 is TGTGCCAGCAGTTTGGACGGAAACTATGGCTACACCTTC. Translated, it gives CASSLDGNYGYTF.

For the CDR3, the DNA is TGTGCCAGCAGCGCGACGGGACACCTGTACAATGAGCAGTTCTTC. Encoded protein: CASSATGHLYNEQFF. This chain uses TRBV9 with TRBJ2-1; maybe TRBD1 (6 bases). There are 15 residues in the CDR3. Trimming pared 3 bases from V and 4 bases from J, leaving 14 bases between. Germline CDR1 SGDLS, CDR2 YYNGEE.

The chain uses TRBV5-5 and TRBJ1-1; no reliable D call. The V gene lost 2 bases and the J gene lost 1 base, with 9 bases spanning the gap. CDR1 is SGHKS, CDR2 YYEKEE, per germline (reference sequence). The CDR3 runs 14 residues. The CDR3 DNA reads TGTGCCAGCAGCTTTGAATTATGGAACACTGAAGCTTTCTTT. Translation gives CASSFELWNTEAFF.

The CDR3 DNA reads as TGTGCCAGTAGTATCTGGACAGGGGACCTGGGGTATGGCTACACCTTC. Translated: CASSIWTGDLGYGYTF. The V and J genes are TRBV19 and TRBJ1-2; 9 bases align to TRBD1. There are 16 residues in the CDR3. V lost 3 bases and J lost 5; bases outside the gene matches: 10. Germline lookup yields CDR1 LNHDA and CDR2 SQIVND (reference sequence).

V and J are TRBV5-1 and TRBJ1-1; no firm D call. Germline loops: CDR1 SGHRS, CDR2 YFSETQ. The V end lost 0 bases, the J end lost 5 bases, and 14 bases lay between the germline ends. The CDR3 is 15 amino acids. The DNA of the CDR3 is TGCGCCAGCAGCTTGGTAGAGGCTTATTCTACTGAAGCTTTCTTT. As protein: CASSLVEAYSTEAFF.

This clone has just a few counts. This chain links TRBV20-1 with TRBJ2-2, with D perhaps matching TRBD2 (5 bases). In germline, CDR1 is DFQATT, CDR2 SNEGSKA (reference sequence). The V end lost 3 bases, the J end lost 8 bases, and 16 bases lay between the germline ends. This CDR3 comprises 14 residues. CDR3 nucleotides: TGCAGTGCTAGTCTTGGAGGAAGAACGGGGGAGCTGTTTTTT. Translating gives CSASLGGRTGELFF.